This T cell receptor (beta chain) was recorded in a study of blood T cell repertoires in COVID-19. Using immunoSEQ multiplex PCR, the repertoire was profiled, and TCRdb retains in-frame clones only, with some absent. The sample includes about 200,000 clones, around 79% of them seen just once. For this clone: Other DNA sequences in this specimen translate into the identical CDR3.

V lost 4 bases to trimming and J lost 1 base, with 10 bases between them. The CDR3 runs 14 residues. Looked up from germline, CDR1 is MNHEY and CDR2 is SMNVEV (reference sequence). This TCR came from a middle-aged man who had recovered from COVID-19. The sequencing input was peripheral blood. V gene TRBV27 combines with J gene TRBJ1-1; no definite D call. CDR3 amino acids: CASSSPGSNTEAFF. DNA for the CDR3: TGTGCCAGCAGTTCCCCCGGGTCGAACACTGAAGCTTTCTTT.